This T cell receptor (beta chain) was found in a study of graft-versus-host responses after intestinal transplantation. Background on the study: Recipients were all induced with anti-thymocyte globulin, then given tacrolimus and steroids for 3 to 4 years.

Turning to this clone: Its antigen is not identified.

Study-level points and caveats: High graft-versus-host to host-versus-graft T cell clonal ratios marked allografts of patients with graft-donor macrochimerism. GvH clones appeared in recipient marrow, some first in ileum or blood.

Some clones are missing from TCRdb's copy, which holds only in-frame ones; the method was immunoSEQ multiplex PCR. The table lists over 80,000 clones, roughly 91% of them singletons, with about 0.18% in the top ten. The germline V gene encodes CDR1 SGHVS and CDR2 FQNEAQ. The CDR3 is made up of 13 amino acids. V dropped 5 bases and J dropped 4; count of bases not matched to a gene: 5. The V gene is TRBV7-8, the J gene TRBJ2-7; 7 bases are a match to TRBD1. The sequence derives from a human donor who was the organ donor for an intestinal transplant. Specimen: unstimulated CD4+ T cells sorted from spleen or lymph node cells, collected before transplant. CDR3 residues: CASSRDRVYEQYF. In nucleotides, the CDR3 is TGTGCCAGCAGCCGAGACAGGGTATACGAGCAGTACTTC.